A single sample gave rise to the 21 T cell receptor beta chains below, sequenced in a study of PD-L1 blockade in urothelial cancer (dated by TCRdb to the late 2010s). The sample's time point label is to be understood as: pretreatment peripheral blood. Library prep was done by the immunoSEQ multiplex PCR assay. In its TCRdb copy, this immuneACCESS table keeps in-frame sequences only and misses some clones. Where compared with another copy, unresolved V genes explain less than half of these, and the others have no known cause. The sample records 45,000 to 55,000 clones, roughly 78% of which are singletons. Of the sample, less than 11% is held by the ten largest clones. Sequencing was performed on PBMCs, taken around atezolizumab (anti-PD-L1) treatment. The receptors come from a man aged 65-85 years with urothelial cancer.

This chain connects TRBV29-1 to TRBJ2-5; 7 nucleotides match TRBD2. Losses at the gene ends were 5 bases for V and 2 bases for J; bases not matched to a gene: 14. This CDR3 has 16 amino acids. Germline V gene sequence: CDR1 SQVTM, CDR2 ANQGSEA. DNA of the CDR3: TGCAGCGTTCCTACCTGGGCAAAGCGGGGTCAAGAGACCCAGTACTTC. This encodes CSVPTWAKRGQETQYF.

CDR3 sequence (DNA): TGTGCCAGCAGTTCAAAAAACATTCAGTACTTC. Its translation is CASSSKNIQYF. The chain has TRBV11-2 and TRBJ2-4, with D uncertain. The V gene lost 6 bases and the J gene lost 4 bases, with 4 bases spanning the gap. This CDR3 has 11 amino acids. From germline, CDR1 is SGHAT and CDR2 FQNNGV.

This chain uses TRBV18 with TRBJ1-1; D may be TRBD1 (6 bases). Trimming shortened V by 2 bases and J by 5 bases, and 9 bases separated the two germline ends. This CDR3 region has 13 residues. Looked up from germline, CDR1 is KGHSH and CDR2 is LQKENI. The CDR3 region is CASSPNRGTEAFF. Here the CDR3 DNA reads TGTGCCAGCTCACCAAATAGGGGGACTGAAGCTTTCTTT.

This chain uses TRBV18 with TRBJ2-7; D is possibly TRBD1 (5 bases). Germline V gene lookup returns CDR1 KGHSH and CDR2 LQKENI. Trimming stripped 11 bases from V and 5 bases from J, with 13 bases between. The CDR3 totals 11 residues. CDR3 loop: CASHQGHEQYF. Here the CDR3 DNA reads TGTGCCTCCCATCAGGGTCACGAGCAGTACTTC.

The chain joins TRBV5-1 to TRBJ2-3; weak D call: TRBD1 (5 bases). The length of the CDR3 is 15 residues. Germline V CDR1 and CDR2: SGHRS, YFSETQ. Trimming cost V 4 bases and J 1 base, with 13 bases left between them. CDR3 DNA sequence: TGCGCCAGCAGCGCAGGGTTAGTAGGCACAGATACGCAGTATTTT. It yields the protein CASSAGLVGTDTQYF.

The chain has TRBV6-5 and TRBJ1-5, with D possibly matching TRBD1 (6 bases). This CDR3 region has 16 residues. Trimming removed 0 bases from V and 0 bases from J, with 9 bases in between. Germline V gene data show CDR1 as MNHEY and CDR2 as SVGAGI. The CDR3: CASSYSSGDSNQPQHF. The CDR3, as DNA: TGTGCCAGCAGTTACTCGTCAGGGGATAGCAATCAGCCCCAGCATTTT.

The chain employs TRBV28 and TRBJ2-1; D uncertain. Trimming removed 3 bases from V and 0 bases from J, with 12 bases in between. CDR3 length: 16 amino acids. The germline V gene has CDR1 MDHEN and CDR2 SYDVKM. The CDR3 loop reads CASSFRRLSSYNEQFF. The CDR3 DNA reads TGTGCCAGCAGTTTTAGGCGGCTAAGCTCCTACAATGAGCAGTTCTTC.

The chain links TRBV6-1 to TRBJ2-7, with D tentatively TRBD1 (6 bases). V gave up 3 bases and J gave up 0 bases, with 12 bases separating them. Germline V gives CDR1 MNHNS, CDR2 SASEGT. The CDR3 length is 15 residues. The CDR3 DNA is TGTGCCAGCAGTGAGGGGGCGTTTAGCTCCTACGAGCAGTACTTC. It translates to CASSEGAFSSYEQYF.

The J gene is TRBJ2-1, the V gene TRBV19, with a possible D match to TRBD2 (6 bases). V was clipped by 2 bases and J by 11 bases, with 10 bases between them. The CDR3 runs 12 residues. Looked up from germline, CDR1 is LNHDA and CDR2 is SQIVND (reference sequence). CDR3 in amino acids: CASSIWGDQQFF. The CDR3 DNA reads as TGTGCCAGTAGTATATGGGGGGACCAGCAGTTCTTC.

The chain carries TRBV19 and TRBJ2-1; D is ambiguous. The germline V gene has CDR1 LNHDA and CDR2 SQIVND (reference sequence). There are 13 residues in the CDR3. V was cut by 6 bases and J by 6 bases, with 12 bases left in between. DNA for the CDR3: TGTGCCAGTAGCCCGGTCGCAGGCAATGAGCAGTTCTTC. This translates into CASSPVAGNEQFF.

This clone was seen a single time. The J gene is TRBJ1-6, the V gene TRBV6-5; D gene uncertain. V was pared by 5 bases and J by 6 bases, with 14 bases between. Germline V CDR1 and CDR2: MNHEY, SVGAGI. CDR3 length equals 15 residues. The CDR3 region is CASSRGTTGNSPLHF. The CDR3 DNA is TGTGCCAGCAGTCGGGGAACGACGGGTAATTCACCCCTCCACTTT.

V usage is TRBV5-4 and J usage is TRBJ2-7, with 9 bases lining up with TRBD2. Trimming cost V 0 bases and J 4 bases; bases outside gene matches: 8. CDR1 is SGHNT, CDR2 YYREEE, per germline (reference sequence). CDR3 size: 16 residues. CDR3 in amino acids: CASSLGAGGPMYEQYF. Here the CDR3 DNA reads TGTGCCAGCAGCTTGGGGGCGGGAGGGCCCATGTACGAGCAGTACTTC. The complete variable domain, with remaining parts taken from reference TRBV5-4 and TRBJ2-7, reads ETGVTQSPTHLIKTRGQQVTLRCSSQSGHNTVSWYQQALGQGPQFIFQYYREEENGRGNFPPRFSGLQFPNYSSELNVNALELDDSALYLCASSLGAGGPMYEQYFGPGTRLTVT.

The chain employs TRBV28 and TRBJ2-7; D may be TRBD2 (5 bases). V shed 6 bases and J shed 1 base, with 10 bases lying between them. The germline CDR1 and CDR2 sequences are MDHEN and SYDVKM. The CDR3 runs to 13 residues. CDR3 nucleotides: TGTGCCAGCAGAGATACTAGTTCCTACGAGCAGTACTTC. This sequence encodes CASRDTSSYEQYF.

In its sample, this clone was seen a few times. V and J are TRBV2 and TRBJ1-1; TRBD1 might be the D (5 bases). Germline V CDR1 and CDR2: SNHLY, FYNNEI. The CDR3 is 18 residues long. The ends were cut back, 0 bases at V and 6 bases at J, with 23 bases in the middle. The CDR3 DNA is TGTGCCAGCAGTGAAGCGCCGGGGGGTGTCTGGGGTTTGTCTGAAGCTTTCTTT. Translated: CASSEAPGGVWGLSEAFF.

The rearrangement uses TRBV5-1 and TRBJ2-3, with 15 nucleotides matching TRBD2. From germline, CDR1 is SGHRS and CDR2 YFSETQ. The V segment lost 4 bases and the J segment 5 bases; nucleotides outside the gene matches: 2. The CDR3 is 15 amino acids. CDR3 sequence reads: CASSRTSGGGDTQYF. CDR3 DNA sequence: TGCGCCAGCAGCCGGACTAGCGGGGGGGGAGATACGCAGTATTTT.

A note on this clone: The same CDR3 also results from other DNA sequences found in this sample. The CDR3 is CASSTPGLAGFRSSYNEQFF. The CDR3 DNA reads TGTGCCAGCAGTACCCCGGGACTAGCGGGGTTTAGGAGCTCCTACAATGAGCAGTTCTTC. The genes are TRBV27 and TRBJ2-1; TRBD2 aligns across 13 bases. Germline trimming cut 5 bases from V and 0 bases from J; bases unmatched to any gene: 13. Germline CDR1 MNHEY, CDR2 SMNVEV (reference sequence). This CDR3 is 20 amino acids long.

The V call is TRBV28, the J call TRBJ1-1; TRBD1 aligns across 7 bases. This CDR3 spans 15 amino acids. Germline lookup yields CDR1 MDHEN and CDR2 SYDVKM. The V and J ends lost 5 bases and 2 bases, in that order; junction bases with no gene match: 8. CDR3 nucleotide sequence: TGTGCCAGCAGTACGCTAGACAGGGTTAACACTGAAGCTTTCTTT. As protein: CASSTLDRVNTEAFF.

This rearrangement joins TRBV19 to TRBJ2-3; D not resolved. V lost 5 bases and J 2 bases, leaving 11 bases between the germline ends. The CDR3 covers 14 residues. In germline, CDR1 is LNHDA, CDR2 SQIVND (reference sequence). The CDR3 region is CASSPQAFTDTQYF. CDR3 sequence (DNA): TGTGCCAGTAGTCCCCAGGCCTTCACAGATACGCAGTATTTT.

This clone occurred a few times. The chain joins TRBV30 to TRBJ1-2, with D unclear. The ends were cut back, 0 bases at V and 12 bases at J, with 11 bases in the middle. The germline gives CDR1 GTSNPN, CDR2 SVGIG (reference sequence). The CDR3 length is 11 residues. The chain's CDR3 is CAWSVNGGHTF. The CDR3 nucleotides are TGTGCCTGGAGTGTTAACGGAGGGCACACCTTC.

About this clone itself: Its ends do not fully match the called genes, so a read error is possible. The chain combines TRBV2 with TRBJ2-1; possibly TRBD1 for D (6 bases). CDR3 length: 11 amino acids. The V gene's germline CDR1 is SNHLY and CDR2 FYNNEI. The CDR3 DNA reads as TGTGCCAGCAGTGAAGTGGGGGCCGGGCTCTTC. As protein: CASSEVGAGLF.

The J gene is TRBJ1-1, the V gene TRBV7-9, with TRBD1 as a possible D gene (6 bases). This CDR3 is built from 13 residues. V lost 3 bases to trimming and J lost 11 bases, with 16 bases between them. Per the germline V gene, CDR1 is SEHNR and CDR2 is FQNEAQ (reference sequence). CDR3 in amino acids: CASSFTATGLAFF. The CDR3, as DNA: TGTGCCAGCAGCTTTACTGCGACAGGCTTGGCTTTCTTT.